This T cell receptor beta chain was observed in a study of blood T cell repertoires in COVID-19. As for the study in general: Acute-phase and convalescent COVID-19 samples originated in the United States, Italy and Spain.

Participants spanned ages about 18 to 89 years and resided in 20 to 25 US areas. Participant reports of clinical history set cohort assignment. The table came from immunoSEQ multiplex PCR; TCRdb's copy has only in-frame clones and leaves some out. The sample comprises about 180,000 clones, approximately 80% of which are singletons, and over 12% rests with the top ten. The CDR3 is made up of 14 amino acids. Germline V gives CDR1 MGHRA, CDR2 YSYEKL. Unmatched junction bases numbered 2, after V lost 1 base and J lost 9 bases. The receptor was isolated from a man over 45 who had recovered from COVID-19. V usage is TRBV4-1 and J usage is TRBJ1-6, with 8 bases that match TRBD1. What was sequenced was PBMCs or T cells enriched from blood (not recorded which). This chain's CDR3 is CASSQGQGISPLHF. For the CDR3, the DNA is TGCGCCAGCAGCCAAGGACAGGGGATTTCACCCCTCCACTTT.